The clone carrying this T cell receptor (beta chain) was recorded many times. Via MiXCR, TCRdb re-called the reads, giving one row per CDR3 protein. Of almost 500,000 distinct CDR3 sequences in the sample, 10% to 12% are singletons; the top ten hold roughly 10%. The record originates from a study of T cell repertoires in cytomegalovirus infection. In germline, CDR1 is SGHTA, CDR2 FQGNSA. The length of the CDR3 is 14 residues. Trimming stripped 5 bases from V and 3 bases from J, with 12 bases between. The specimen sequenced was PBMCs. The TCR sequence derives from a human donor in good health (CMV status not recorded). Some clones in this sample may be carry-over from other donors' samples. This rearrangement joins TRBV7-2 to TRBJ2-3; no definite D call. The CDR3 is CASSPRTHTDTQYF. The CDR3 DNA reads TGTGCCAGCAGCCCCCGGACCCATACAGATACGCAGTATTTT. Based on the CDR3 plus reference TRBV7-2 and TRBJ2-3, the full variable domain is GAGVSQSPSNKVTEKGKDVELRCDPISGHTALYWYRQSLGQGLEFLIYFQGNSAPDKSGLPSDRFSAERTGGSVSTLTIQRTQQEDSAVYLCASSPRTHTDTQYFGPGTRLTVL.